The present TCR beta chain was sequenced within a study of shared clonotypes between healthy human individuals (dated by TCRdb to 2018 to 2020). Notes on the research overall: A couple of women and a few men aged 18 to 49 years were included in the cohort. Per donor, three plates each were used for CD4 naive and CD4 memory, two for CD8 naive, and one for CD8 memory. To estimate repertoire size and how much clonotype sharing occurs between individuals, the study deeply sequenced the blood TCR repertoires of several healthy adults. To increase sequencing depth and limit assay-specific biases, TCR repertoire library preparation and sequencing were carried out by different laboratories using diverse techniques. Leukapheresis yielded between about 0.94 and 9.5 billion PBMCs per donor. The full study reports these points: Naive subsets generally had larger estimated clonotype richness than memory subsets did. Rarefaction of sorted-subset datasets indicated incomplete sequencing despite the large sequencing depth. Based on pairwise subsampling, the degree of clonotype sharing among donors was expected to be affected by sequencing depth. Sampling was limited to blood, and TCR repertoires in tissue likely differ from TCR repertoires in blood. The small number of donors limited the genetic and exposure-history diversity represented. Around 5% of naive CD4, around 3.5% of naive CD8, approximately 2.2% of memory CD4, and approximately 0.4% of memory CD8 clonotypes were shared across four donors. Compared with non-shared clonotypes, the clonotypes found in all four sorted-subset donors had higher generation probabilities.

V and J lose 7 bases and 2 bases, and a span of 15 bases separates them. The CDR3 measures 14 amino acids from cysteine to phenylalanine. Solely the CDR3 DNA is kept, with 42 bases framed from the first base. The germline V gene provides CDR1 MDHEN and CDR2 SYDVKM. The donors were healthy, HIV-negative adults with no recently reported acute infections or vaccinations. Every donor was a Caucasian adult living in Nashville, Tennessee, USA. CD4+ T cells were enriched by magnetic negative selection; naive cells were then positively selected on CD45RA, and the negative fraction formed the memory subset. After blood collection by leukapheresis, PBMCs were isolated using Ficoll-Histopaque density gradient centrifugation and then cryopreserved in the vapor phase of liquid nitrogen. Analytical flow cytometry was used to check the purity and quantity of each magnetically sorted T cell population. Genomic DNA was isolated from every sorted fraction and measured by UV absorbance on a Nanodrop 2000c.

Using the deep immunoSEQ assay, TCR CDR3 regions were amplified from genomic DNA by multiplex PCR. Extracted genomic DNA from each cell subset was distributed evenly across all wells of several immunoSEQ 96-well plates, and each plate was treated as a replicate. Each replicate PCR for sorted subsets received around 210 ng genomic DNA, equal to about 29,000 T cell genomes. Purified libraries were measured with a Qubit 3.0 fluorometer, size-checked on a Bioanalyzer 2100, and measured again with the KAPA Library Quantification kit. A separate single-read 150-cycle Illumina NextSeq 550 flow cell was used to sequence each immunoSEQ 96-well plate. Concerning the study's data processing: Because the immunoSEQ output held only junctional sequences and lacked quality scores, the filtering could not match the filtering applied to full-length reads. Sequences were annotated with PyIR, a Python wrapper for IgBLAST v1.9, and V/J genes and CDR3 were assigned using IMGT germline references. Reads were filtered out if the reads had weak V/J assignments (E-value above 1e-6), no CDR3, stop codons, out-of-frame junctions, or ambiguous translated residues. A V3J clonotype was defined by an identical inferred V gene, J gene, and CDR3 amino acid sequence. Percentage overlap between repertoires was computed as shared unique clonotypes divided by the size of the smaller repertoire. Repertoire richness was assessed with RTK rarefaction, the Chao1 estimator, and Recon v2.1 estimates of unobserved clonotypes. Generation probabilities for all TCRbeta clonotypes obtained by the gDNA method from a handful of donors were computed using OLGA. TCRdb carries this immuneACCESS record with in-frame sequences only. Its versions omit some clonotypes, under half of them owing to an unresolved V gene in the studies checked, with the rest unexplained. V and J calls and clone size are copied from that table; D and trimming were computed from the DNA. Recorded for this sample are approximately 2.5 million clones; approximately 93% of them occurred a single time. Clones ranked in the top ten supply 0.36% of the sample.

This clone was recorded once. Its target antigen remains unknown. No base quality values were provided; no much bigger clone lies one nucleotide off. The V and J genes are TRBV28 and TRBJ2-7, with TRBD2 perhaps the D gene, on 6 matching bases. The sequencing sample was made of naive CD4+ T cells from PBMCs. Taken with the paper, the label for cell subset or site translates to: CD45RA+ positively selected. This TCR derives from a man between 18 and 35 years old in good health. Some clones in this sample may be carry-over from other donors' samples. The CDR3 here reads CASTAGQAAYEQYF. The DNA sequence is TGTGCCAGCACCGCGGGGCAGGCGGCCTACGAGCAGTACTTC.